This T cell receptor (beta chain) was profiled in a study of beta chain features in type 1 diabetes. With V trimmed by 8 bases and J by 1 base, 5 bases remained unmatched. This CDR3 spans 13 amino acids. Germline assignment: CDR1 MNHEY and CDR2 SVGAGI. Each of the CD4+ naive, central memory, regulatory and stem cell-like memory populations was sorted via CD45RO/CCR7/CD25/CD127/CD95/CD27. Study-level results: Patients showed naive, central memory and Treg TCRB repertoires that appeared more similar than those of healthy donors. There was a moderate but significant shortening of TCRB CDR3s in all four CD4+ subsets of Type 1 diabetes patients.

TCRB transcripts that were expressed got sequenced, as all of the isolated RNA had been reverse transcribed. Regulatory, naive and central memory T cell samples averaged roughly 3.5 million reads. Here immunoSEQ multiplex PCR was the method, and the copy in TCRdb shows in-frame clones only, minus some. The sample lists hundreds of thousands of clones; over 9.5% were seen once. This clone occurred a few times. Its antigen is as yet unknown. Sequenced input: naive CD4+ T cells from blood. This TCR was sampled from a woman in her late teens or twenties with type 1 diabetes. The chain is built from TRBV6-5 and TRBJ2-7, with TRBD1 identical over 7 bases. Here the CDR3 DNA reads TGTGCCAGCGGGGAACAGGGGTCCTACGAGCAGTACTTC. Translating it yields CASGEQGSYEQYF.